This T cell receptor (beta chain) was sequenced during a study of T cells after yellow fever vaccination. Overall study results and limits: Post-booster reappearance was seen for most primary-vaccination clones (around 96% CD4, roughly 91% CD8). FACS-sorted repertoires could harbor abundant contaminating bulk-population clonotypes.

This clonotype was recorded many times. Its specificity is not known. The CDR3 contains 15 residues. V lost 7 bases to trimming and J lost 10 bases, with 20 bases between them. Synthesis of TCR cDNA relied on 5'RACE template switching, which attached a universal primer site and UMIs. TCRdb ran MiXCR on the 5' RACE reads and lists one entry per CDR3 protein. The table lists a few hundred thousand distinct CDR3 sequences, approximately 4% of them singletons. The chain has TRBV12-3 or TRBV12-4 and TRBJ1-6; possibly TRBD1 for D (6 bases). This clonotype was sampled from a man between 18 and 29 years old who received the YFV17D yellow fever vaccine. The sequencing here drew on PBMCs, taken 15 days after the yellow fever booster vaccination. For the CDR3, the DNA is TGTGCCAGCACCTTACAGGGTAGTAAACGATCACCCCTCCACTTT. It translates to CASTLQGSKRSPLHF.